This T cell receptor (beta chain) derives from a study of T cell repertoires in cytomegalovirus infection. Study-wide context: The authors relied on CMV epitopes, both recently identified HLA-C-restricted and well-studied HLA-B-restricted. Public TCR beta signatures marked donors with CMV infection and the matching HLA.

V was cut by 3 bases and J by 0 bases, with 21 bases left in between. CDR1 and CDR2 from the germline V gene are SEHNR and FQNEAQ (reference sequence). This CDR3 region has 20 residues. This clonotype was found many times. Its antigen is currently unknown. Findings of the study overall: Dominant in the ex vivo response were TCR beta clonotypes restricted by HLA-C and specific for CMV. Cumulated frequencies of public TCR beta families served to identify carriers of CMV plus the relevant HLA.

TCRdb re-analysed the reads in MiXCR, keeping a single row per CDR3 protein. The data show about 830,000 distinct CDR3 sequences, approximately 29% seen once. The sequencing here drew on cultured CD8+ T cells from PBMCs, taken from culture after CMV antigen stimulation. The receptor comes from a human donor in good health (CMV status not recorded). Some clones in this sample may be carry-over from other donors' samples. This chain links TRBV7-9 with TRBJ2-6; TRBD2 might be the D (7 bases). CDR3 in amino acids: CASSLTIYAGAYSGANVLTF. The CDR3 DNA is TGTGCCAGCAGCTTGACAATTTATGCGGGGGCTTACTCTGGGGCCAACGTCCTGACTTTC.